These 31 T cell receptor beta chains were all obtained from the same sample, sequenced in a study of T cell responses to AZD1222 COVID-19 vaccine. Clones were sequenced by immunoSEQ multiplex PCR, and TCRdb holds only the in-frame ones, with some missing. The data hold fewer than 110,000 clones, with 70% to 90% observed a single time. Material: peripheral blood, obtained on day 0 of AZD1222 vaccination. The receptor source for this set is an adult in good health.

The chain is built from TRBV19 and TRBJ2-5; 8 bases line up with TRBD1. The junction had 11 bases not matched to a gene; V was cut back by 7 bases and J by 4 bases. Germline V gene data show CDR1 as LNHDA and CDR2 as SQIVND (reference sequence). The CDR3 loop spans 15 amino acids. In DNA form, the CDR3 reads TGTGCCAGTAAACGCCAGGGGGCCCTCCCAGAGACCCAGTACTTC. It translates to CASKRQGALPETQYF.

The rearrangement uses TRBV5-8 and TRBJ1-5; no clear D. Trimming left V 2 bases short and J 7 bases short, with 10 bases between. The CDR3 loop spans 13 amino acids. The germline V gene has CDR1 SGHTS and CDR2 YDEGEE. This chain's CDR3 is CASSLWPTQPQHF. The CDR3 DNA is TGTGCCAGCAGCTTATGGCCGACCCAGCCCCAGCATTTT.

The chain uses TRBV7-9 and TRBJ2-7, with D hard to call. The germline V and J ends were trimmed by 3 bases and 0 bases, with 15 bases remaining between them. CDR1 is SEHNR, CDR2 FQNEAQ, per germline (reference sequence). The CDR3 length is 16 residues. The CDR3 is CASSFTGPGFSYEQYF. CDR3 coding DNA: TGTGCCAGCAGCTTTACCGGACCAGGTTTCTCCTACGAGCAGTACTTC.

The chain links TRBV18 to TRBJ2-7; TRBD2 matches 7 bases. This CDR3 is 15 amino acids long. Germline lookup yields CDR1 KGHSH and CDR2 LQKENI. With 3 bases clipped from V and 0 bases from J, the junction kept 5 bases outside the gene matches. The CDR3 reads CASSPASGGSYEQYF. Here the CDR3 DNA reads TGTGCCAGCTCACCGGCTAGCGGAGGCTCCTACGAGCAGTACTTC.

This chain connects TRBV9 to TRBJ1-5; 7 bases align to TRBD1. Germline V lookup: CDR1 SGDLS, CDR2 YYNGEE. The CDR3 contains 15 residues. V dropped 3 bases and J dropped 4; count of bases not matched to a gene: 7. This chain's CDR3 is CASSATGEGNQPQHF. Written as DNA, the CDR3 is TGTGCCAGCAGCGCCACAGGGGAAGGGAATCAGCCCCAGCATTTT.

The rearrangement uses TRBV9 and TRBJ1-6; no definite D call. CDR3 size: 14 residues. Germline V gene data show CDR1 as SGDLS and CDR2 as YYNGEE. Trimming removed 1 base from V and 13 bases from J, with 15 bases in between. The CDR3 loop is CASSVNPITSPLHF. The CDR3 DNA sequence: TGTGCCAGCAGCGTAAACCCGATTACCTCCCCCCTCCACTTT.

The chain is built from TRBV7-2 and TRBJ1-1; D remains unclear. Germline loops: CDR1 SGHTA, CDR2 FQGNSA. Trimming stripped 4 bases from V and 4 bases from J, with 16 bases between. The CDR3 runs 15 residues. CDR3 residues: CASSSLAGEGTEAFF. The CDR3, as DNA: TGTGCCAGCAGCTCCCTGGCCGGGGAGGGCACTGAAGCTTTCTTT.

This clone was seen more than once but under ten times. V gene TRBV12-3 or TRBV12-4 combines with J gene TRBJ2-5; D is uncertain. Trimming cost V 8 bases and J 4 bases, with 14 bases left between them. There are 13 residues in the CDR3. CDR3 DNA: TGTGCCAGCGAGGCTAGAGCCCTAGAGACCCAGTACTTC. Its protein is CASEARALETQYF.

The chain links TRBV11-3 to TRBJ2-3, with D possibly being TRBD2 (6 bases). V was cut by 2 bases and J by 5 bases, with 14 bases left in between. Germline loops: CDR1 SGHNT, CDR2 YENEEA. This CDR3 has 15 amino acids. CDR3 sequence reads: CASSLPSQGGDTQYF. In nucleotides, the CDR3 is TGTGCCAGCAGCTTACCCTCGCAGGGAGGAGATACGCAGTATTTT.

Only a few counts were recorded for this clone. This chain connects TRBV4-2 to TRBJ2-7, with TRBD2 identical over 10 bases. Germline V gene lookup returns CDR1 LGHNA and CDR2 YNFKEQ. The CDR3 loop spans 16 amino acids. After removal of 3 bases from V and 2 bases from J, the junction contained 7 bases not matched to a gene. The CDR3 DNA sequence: TGTGCCAGCAGCCATCTAGCGGGAGACCGCACCTACGAGCAGTACTTC. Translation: CASSHLAGDRTYEQYF.

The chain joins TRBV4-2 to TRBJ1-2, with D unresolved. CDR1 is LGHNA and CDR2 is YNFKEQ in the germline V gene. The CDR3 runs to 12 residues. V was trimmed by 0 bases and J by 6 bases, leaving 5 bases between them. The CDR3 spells CASSQDAHGYTF. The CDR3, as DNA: TGTGCCAGCAGCCAAGACGCCCATGGCTACACCTTC.

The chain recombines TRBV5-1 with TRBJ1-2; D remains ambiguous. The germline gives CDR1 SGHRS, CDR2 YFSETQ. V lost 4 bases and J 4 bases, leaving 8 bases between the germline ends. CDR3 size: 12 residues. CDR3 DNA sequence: TGCGCCAGCAGCACATTGGGCTATGGCTACACCTTC. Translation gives CASSTLGYGYTF.

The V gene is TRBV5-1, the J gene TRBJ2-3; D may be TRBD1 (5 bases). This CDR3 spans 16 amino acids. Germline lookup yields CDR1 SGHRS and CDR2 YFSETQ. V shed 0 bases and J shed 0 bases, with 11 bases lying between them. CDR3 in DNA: TGCGCCAGCAGCTTGGAAAGTCAGGGAAGCACAGATACGCAGTATTTT. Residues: CASSLESQGSTDTQYF.

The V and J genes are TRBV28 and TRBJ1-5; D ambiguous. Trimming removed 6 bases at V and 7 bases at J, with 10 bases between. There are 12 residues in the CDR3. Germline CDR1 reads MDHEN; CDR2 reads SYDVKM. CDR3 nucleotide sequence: TGTGCCAGCAGGATCCTACCCCAGCCCCAGCATTTT. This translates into CASRILPQPQHF. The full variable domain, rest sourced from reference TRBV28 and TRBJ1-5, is DVKVTQSSRYLVKRTGEKVFLECVQDMDHENMFWYRQDPGLGLRLIYFSYDVKMKEKGDIPEGYSVSREKKERFSLILESASTNQTSMYLCASRILPQPQHFGDGTRLSIL.

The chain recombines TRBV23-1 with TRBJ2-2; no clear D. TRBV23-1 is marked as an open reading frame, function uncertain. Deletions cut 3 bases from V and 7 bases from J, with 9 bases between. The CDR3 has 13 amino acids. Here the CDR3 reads CASSQAIGGELFF. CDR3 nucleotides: TGCGCCAGCAGTCAGGCGATTGGCGGGGAGCTGTTTTTT.

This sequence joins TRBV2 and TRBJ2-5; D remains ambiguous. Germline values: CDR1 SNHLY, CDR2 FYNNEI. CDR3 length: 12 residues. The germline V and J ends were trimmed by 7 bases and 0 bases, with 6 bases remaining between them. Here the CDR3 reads CASTGNQETQYF. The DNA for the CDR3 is TGTGCCAGCACTGGTAACCAAGAGACCCAGTACTTC.

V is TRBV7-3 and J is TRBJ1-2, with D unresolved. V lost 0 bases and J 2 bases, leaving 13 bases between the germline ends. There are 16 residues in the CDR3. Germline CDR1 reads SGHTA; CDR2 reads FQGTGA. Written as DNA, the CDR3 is TGTGCCAGCAGCTTAACCCACATACAAGGGAACTATGGCTACACCTTC. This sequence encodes CASSLTHIQGNYGYTF.

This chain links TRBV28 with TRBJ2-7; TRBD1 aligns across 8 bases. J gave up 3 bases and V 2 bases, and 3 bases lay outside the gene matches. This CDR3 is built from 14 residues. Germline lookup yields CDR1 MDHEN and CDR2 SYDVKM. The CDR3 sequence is CASSLPDRGYEQYF. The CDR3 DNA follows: TGTGCCAGCAGTTTACCCGACAGGGGCTACGAGCAGTACTTC.

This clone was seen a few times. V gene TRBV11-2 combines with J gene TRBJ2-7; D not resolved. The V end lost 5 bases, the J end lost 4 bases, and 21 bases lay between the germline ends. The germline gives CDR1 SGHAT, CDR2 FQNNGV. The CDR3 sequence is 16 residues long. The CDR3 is CASSRAKGLGSYEQYF. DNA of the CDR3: TGTGCCAGCAGCCGAGCCAAGGGATTGGGGTCATACGAGCAGTACTTC.

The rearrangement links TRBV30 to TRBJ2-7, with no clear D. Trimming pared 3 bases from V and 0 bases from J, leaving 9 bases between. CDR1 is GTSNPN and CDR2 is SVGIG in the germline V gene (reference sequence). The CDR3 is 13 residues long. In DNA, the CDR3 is TGTGCCTGGAGCCGCAGGAGCTCCTACGAGCAGTACTTC. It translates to CAWSRRSSYEQYF.

CDR3 region: CAWSNADTQYF. The CDR3 DNA follows: TGTGCCTGGAGTAATGCAGATACGCAGTATTTT. The rearrangement joins TRBV30 to TRBJ2-3; D call uncertain. CDR3 length equals 11 residues. CDR1 is GTSNPN, CDR2 SVGIG, per germline (reference sequence). V lost 2 bases to trimming and J lost 4 bases, with 4 bases between them.

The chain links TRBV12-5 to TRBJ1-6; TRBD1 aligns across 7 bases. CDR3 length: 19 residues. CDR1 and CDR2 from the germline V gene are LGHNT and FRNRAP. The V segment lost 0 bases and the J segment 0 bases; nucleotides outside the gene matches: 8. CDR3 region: CASGLVTGQVRSYNSPLHF. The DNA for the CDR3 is TGTGCTAGTGGTTTGGTAACAGGACAGGTTCGCTCCTATAATTCACCCCTCCACTTT.

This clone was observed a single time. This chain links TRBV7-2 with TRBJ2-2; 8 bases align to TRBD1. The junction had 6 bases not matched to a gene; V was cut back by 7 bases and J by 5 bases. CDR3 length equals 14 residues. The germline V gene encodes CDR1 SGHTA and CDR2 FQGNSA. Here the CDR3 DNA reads TGTGCCAGCACTAGGACAGGGAGTACCGGGGAGCTGTTTTTT. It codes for CASTRTGSTGELFF.

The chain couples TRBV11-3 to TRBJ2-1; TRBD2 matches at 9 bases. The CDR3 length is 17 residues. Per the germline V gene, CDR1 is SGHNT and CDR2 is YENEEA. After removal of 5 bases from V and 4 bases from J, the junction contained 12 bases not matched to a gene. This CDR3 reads CASSRGGTSYGYNEQFF. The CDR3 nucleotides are TGTGCCAGCAGCAGAGGAGGGACTAGCTACGGTTACAATGAGCAGTTCTTC.

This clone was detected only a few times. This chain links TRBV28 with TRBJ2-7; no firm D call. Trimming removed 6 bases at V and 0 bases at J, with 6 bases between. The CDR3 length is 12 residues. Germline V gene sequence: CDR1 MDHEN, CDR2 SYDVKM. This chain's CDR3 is CASRAPSYEQYF. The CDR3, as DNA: TGTGCCAGCAGGGCCCCCTCCTACGAGCAGTACTTC.

CDR3 region: CASSSPGQGSNEQYF. The CDR3 bases are TGTGCCAGCAGCTCACCGGGACAGGGGAGCAACGAGCAGTACTTC. The J gene is TRBJ2-7, the V gene TRBV3-1 (or the pseudogene TRBV3-2); 10 bases are a match to TRBD1. J gave up 5 bases and V 5 bases, and 9 bases lay outside the gene matches. Germline V lookup: CDR1 LGHDT, CDR2 YNNKEL (reference sequence). The CDR3 spans 15 residues.

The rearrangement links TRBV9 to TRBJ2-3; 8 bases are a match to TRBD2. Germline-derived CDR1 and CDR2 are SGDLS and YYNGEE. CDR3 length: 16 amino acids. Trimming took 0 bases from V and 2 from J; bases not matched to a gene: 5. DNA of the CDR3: TGTGCCAGCAGCGTAGTCAGCGGGAGAAACACAGATACGCAGTATTTT. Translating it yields CASSVVSGRNTDTQYF.

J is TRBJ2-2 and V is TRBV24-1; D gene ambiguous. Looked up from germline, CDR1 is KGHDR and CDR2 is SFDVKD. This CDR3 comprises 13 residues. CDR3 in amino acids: CATGRANTGELFF. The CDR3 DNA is TGTGCAACCGGACGGGCGAACACCGGGGAGCTGTTTTTT.

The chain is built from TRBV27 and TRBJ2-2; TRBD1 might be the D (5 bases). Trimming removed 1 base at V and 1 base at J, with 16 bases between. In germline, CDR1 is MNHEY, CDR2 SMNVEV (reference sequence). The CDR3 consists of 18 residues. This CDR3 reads CASSLFGLTVQNTGELFF. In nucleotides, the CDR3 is TGTGCCAGCAGTTTATTCGGGCTGACAGTTCAGAACACCGGGGAGCTGTTTTTT.

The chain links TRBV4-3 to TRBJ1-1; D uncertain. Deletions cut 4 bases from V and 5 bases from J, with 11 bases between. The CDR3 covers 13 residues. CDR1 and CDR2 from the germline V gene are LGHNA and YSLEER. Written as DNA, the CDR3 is TGCGCCAGCAGCCCGCAATCTCGGACTGAAGCTTTCTTT. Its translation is CASSPQSRTEAFF.

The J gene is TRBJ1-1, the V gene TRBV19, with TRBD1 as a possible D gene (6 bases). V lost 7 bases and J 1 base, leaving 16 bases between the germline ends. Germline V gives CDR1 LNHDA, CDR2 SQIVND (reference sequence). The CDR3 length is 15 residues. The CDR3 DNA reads TGTGCCAGTACCCAGATGGGGGCTGGGAACACTGAAGCTTTCTTT. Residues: CASTQMGAGNTEAFF. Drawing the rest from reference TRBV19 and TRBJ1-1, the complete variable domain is DGGITQSPKYLFRKEGQNVTLSCEQNLNHDAMYWYRQDPGQGLRLIYYSQIVNDFQKGDIAEGYSVSREKKESFPLTVTSAQKNPTAFYLCASTQMGAGNTEAFFGQGTRLTVV.